This TCR beta chain was sequenced during a study of T cells in localized non-small cell lung cancer. Notes on the study in general: A median about 54 of the top 100 tumor clones appeared in adjacent lung. Higher adjacent-lung clonality was associated with shorter survival.

Profiling relied on immunoSEQ multiplex PCR, and the TCRdb table lists in-frame clones only, not all of them. Here the sample spans some 30,000 clones, about 78% being singletons. This CDR3 spans 13 amino acids. V shed 2 bases and J shed 7 bases, with 12 bases lying between them. CDR1 is LGHNA and CDR2 is YNFKEQ in the germline V gene. This clone came up a few times. Its target is unknown. The sample here was peripheral blood, taken before any cancer treatment. The TCR was taken from a male donor older than 55 with stage II squamous cell lung carcinoma. The chain combines TRBV4-2 with TRBJ2-7; D unresolved. CDR3 loop: CASSQSLMGEQYF. The CDR3 DNA is TGTGCCAGCAGCCAATCCCTAATGGGGGAGCAGTACTTC.